What follows are 24 T cell receptor beta chains derived from one specimen sequenced in a study of blood T cell repertoires in COVID-19 (TCRdb year 2020). The library was prepared using the immunoSEQ multiplex PCR assay. TCRdb re-hosts the immuneACCESS table, in-frame sequences only. Its copies lack some clones; in the studies checked, an unresolved V gene accounts for under half of them, and the cause for the rest is not known. This sample comprises about 140,000 clones, approximately 83% of them detected only once. 1.5% to 2% of the sample lies in the top ten. The source material was peripheral blood. These receptors were obtained from a human donor in a cohort sampled during active COVID-19.

V gene TRBV27 combines with J gene TRBJ2-7; tentatively, D is TRBD2 (5 bases). The CDR3 has 14 amino acids. Germline V gene lookup returns CDR1 MNHEY and CDR2 SMNVEV (reference sequence). Trimming took 5 bases from V and 0 from J, leaving 11 bases between them. The CDR3 DNA reads TGTGCCAGCAGTAGGACGGGGAGCTCCTACGAGCAGTACTTC. This translates into CASSRTGSSYEQYF.

The V gene is TRBV10-3, the J gene TRBJ2-1, with 8 nucleotides matching TRBD2. Germline CDR1 reads ENHRY; CDR2 reads SYGVKD. Trimming removed 4 bases from V and 10 bases from J; junction bases left unmatched: 9. The CDR3 has 14 amino acids. CDR3 in DNA: TGTGCCATCAGTGGCGAACTAGCGGTATTCGAGCAGTTCTTC. It specifies CAISGELAVFEQFF.

The chain joins TRBV5-6 to TRBJ1-2; TRBD1 matches at 7 bases. From germline, CDR1 is SGHDT and CDR2 YYEEEE. Trimming cost V 4 bases and J 8 bases; bases outside gene matches: 2. This CDR3 has 11 amino acids. CDR3 region: CASSQGGGYTF. The CDR3 DNA reads as TGTGCCAGCAGCCAGGGGGGCGGCTACACCTTC.

This chain joins TRBV19 and TRBJ2-3; TRBD1 aligns across 8 bases. Per germline, CDR1 LNHDA and CDR2 SQIVND (reference sequence). V shed 1 base and J 5 bases; nucleotides not matched to a gene: 5. The CDR3 is 15 residues long. DNA of the CDR3: TGTGCCAGTAGTATAGGACAGGGGTCGGGAGATACGCAGTATTTT. Amino acids: CASSIGQGSGDTQYF. Combining the CDR3 with reference TRBV19 and TRBJ2-3 gives the whole variable domain DGGITQSPKYLFRKEGQNVTLSCEQNLNHDAMYWYRQDPGQGLRLIYYSQIVNDFQKGDIAEGYSVSREKKESFPLTVTSAQKNPTAFYLCASSIGQGSGDTQYFGPGTRLTVL.

This clone has only a few counts. The rearrangement uses TRBV7-9 and TRBJ2-1; 13 bases match TRBD2. V lost 3 bases to trimming and J lost 7 bases; unmatched junction nucleotides: 3. The CDR3 has 15 amino acids. Germline loops: CDR1 SEHNR, CDR2 FQNEAQ (reference sequence). CDR3 sequence reads: CASSFGLAGVNEQFF. CDR3 DNA: TGTGCCAGCAGCTTCGGACTAGCGGGAGTAAATGAGCAGTTCTTC.

CDR3: CASSDSSPSTDTQYF. The DNA of the CDR3 is TGTGCCAGCAGCGACTCCTCTCCTAGCACAGATACGCAGTATTTT. V is TRBV7-9 and J is TRBJ2-3, with D unresolved. The CDR3 runs to 15 residues. The ends were cut back, 5 bases at V and 0 bases at J, with 12 bases in the middle. The germline gives CDR1 SEHNR, CDR2 FQNEAQ (reference sequence). Combining the CDR3 with reference TRBV7-9 and TRBJ2-3 gives the whole variable domain DTGVSQNPRHKITKRGQNVTFRCDPISEHNRLYWYRQTLGQGPEFLTYFQNEAQLEKSRLLSDRFSAERPKGSFSTLEIQRTEQGDSAMYLCASSDSSPSTDTQYFGPGTRLTVL.

The chain recombines TRBV2 with TRBJ2-3; TRBD2 might be the D (5 bases). Trimming stripped 6 bases from V and 3 bases from J, with 7 bases between. This CDR3 has 12 residues. In germline, CDR1 is SNHLY, CDR2 FYNNEI. CDR3 in amino acids: CASSGITDTQYF. DNA of the CDR3: TGTGCCAGCAGCGGGATTACAGATACGCAGTATTTT.

The chain carries TRBV7-2 and TRBJ2-2; possible D gene TRBD2, 6 bases. This CDR3 is built from 16 residues. In germline, CDR1 is SGHTA, CDR2 FQGNSA. Trimming removed 1 base from V and 7 bases from J, with 16 bases in between. The CDR3 loop is CASSLETSSDIGELFF. CDR3 bases: TGTGCCAGCAGCTTAGAAACGTCTAGCGATATCGGGGAGCTGTTTTTT.

The rearrangement joins TRBV29-1 to TRBJ2-1; perhaps TRBD1 as D (5 bases). Trimming shortened V by 4 bases and J by 0 bases, and 7 bases separated the two germline ends. Germline loops: CDR1 SQVTM, CDR2 ANQGSEA. The CDR3 sequence is 13 residues long. This CDR3 reads CSVGGGSYNEQFF. The CDR3 DNA reads TGCAGCGTTGGGGGCGGCTCCTACAATGAGCAGTTCTTC.

The J gene is TRBJ1-1, the V gene TRBV11-3; 7 positions match TRBD1. From germline, CDR1 is SGHNT and CDR2 YENEEA. Trimming cost V 3 bases and J 0 bases; bases outside gene matches: 4. The CDR3 spans 15 residues. The CDR3 sequence: CASSLRTGLNTEAFF. The DNA of the CDR3 is TGTGCCAGCAGCTTGAGGACAGGACTGAACACTGAAGCTTTCTTT.

The chain is built from TRBV6-5 and TRBJ1-1, with 8 bases matching TRBD1. The CDR3 length is 14 residues. Trimming took 4 bases from V and 4 from J; bases not matched to a gene: 5. Germline V gives CDR1 MNHEY, CDR2 SVGAGI. CDR3 sequence reads: CASSSWTGTTEAFF. In nucleotides, the CDR3 is TGTGCCAGCAGTTCCTGGACAGGGACCACTGAAGCTTTCTTT.

This chain uses TRBV6-2 or TRBV6-3 with TRBJ1-5; no reliable D call. The length of the CDR3 is 14 residues. Trimming removed 0 bases at V and 5 bases at J, with 8 bases between. The germline CDR1 and CDR2 sequences are MNHEY and SVGEGT. CDR3 in amino acids: CASSYSVGDQPQHF. CDR3 DNA sequence: TGTGCCAGCAGTTACTCAGTGGGCGATCAGCCCCAGCATTTT.

The rearrangement uses TRBV12-3 or TRBV12-4 and TRBJ1-2, with D tentatively TRBD1 (6 bases). The CDR3 has 13 residues. The V end lost 5 bases, the J end lost 7 bases, and 14 bases lay between the germline ends. This chain's CDR3 is CASSETGKIGYTF. CDR3 nucleotides: TGTGCCAGCAGTGAGACAGGCAAGATTGGCTACACCTTC.

The J gene is TRBJ1-2, the V gene TRBV19; 7 bases line up with TRBD1. Germline CDR1 and CDR2: LNHDA and SQIVND (reference sequence). V lost 6 bases and J lost 0; bases outside the gene matches: 10. The CDR3 runs to 16 residues. CDR3 sequence: CASSRSGTEANYGYTF. CDR3 sequence (DNA): TGTGCCAGTAGCCGATCCGGGACAGAAGCTAACTATGGCTACACCTTC.

The chain joins TRBV5-1 to TRBJ2-3; TRBD2 aligns across 7 bases. Germline loops: CDR1 SGHRS, CDR2 YFSETQ. Trimming cost V 0 bases and J 10 bases; bases outside gene matches: 5. This CDR3 has 13 amino acids. In DNA, the CDR3 is TGCGCCAGCAGCTTGGAGGGGACTAATGCGCAGTATTTT. It specifies CASSLEGTNAQYF.

This clone was recorded a few times. This chain joins TRBV6-2 or TRBV6-3 and TRBJ2-1; 11 bases are a match to TRBD2. The junction had 2 bases not matched to a gene; V was cut back by 4 bases and J by 6 bases. This CDR3 has 14 residues. Germline V CDR1 and CDR2: MNHEY, SVGEGT. This CDR3 is CASSLAGGSNEQFF. CDR3 nucleotides: TGTGCCAGCAGTTTAGCGGGAGGGAGCAATGAGCAGTTCTTC.

The chain employs TRBV28 and TRBJ1-5; TRBD1 matches 7 bases. The CDR3 runs 14 residues. In germline, CDR1 is MDHEN, CDR2 SYDVKM. The V segment lost 4 bases and the J segment 7 bases; nucleotides outside the gene matches: 7. CDR3 protein: CASSSGQTNQPQHF. In DNA form, the CDR3 reads TGTGCCAGCAGTTCGGGACAGACGAACCAGCCCCAGCATTTT.

V and J are TRBV2 and TRBJ2-1; no definite D call. With 6 bases removed from V and 10 bases from J, the gap between germline ends came to 10 bases. This CDR3 has 11 amino acids. Germline-derived CDR1 and CDR2 are SNHLY and FYNNEI. The CDR3 loop reads CASSPNWEQFF. The CDR3 region has the DNA TGTGCCAGCAGCCCAAACTGGGAGCAGTTCTTC. The whole variable domain, remainder taken from reference TRBV2 and TRBJ2-1, is EPEVTQTPSHQVTQMGQEVILRCVPISNHLYFYWYRQILGQKVEFLVSFYNNEISEKSEIFDDQFSVERPDGSNFTLKIRSTKLEDSAMYFCASSPNWEQFFGPGTRLTVL.

The chain links TRBV4-1 to TRBJ2-3; weak D call: TRBD2 (6 bases). CDR3 length: 14 residues. Germline V gene lookup returns CDR1 MGHRA and CDR2 YSYEKL. Trimming cost V 1 base and J 1 base, with 6 bases left between them. CDR3 in amino acids: CASSQASGTDTQYF. The DNA of the CDR3 is TGCGCCAGCAGCCAAGCTAGCGGCACAGATACGCAGTATTTT.

The rearrangement links TRBV3-1 (or the pseudogene TRBV3-2) to TRBJ1-6; TRBD1 matches at 10 bases. V dropped 3 bases and J dropped 8; count of bases not matched to a gene: 7. Looked up from germline, CDR1 is LGHDT and CDR2 is YNNKEL (reference sequence). This CDR3 spans 16 amino acids. Here the CDR3 DNA reads TGTGCCAGCAGCCAGCCCGCCGGGACAGGGGATTCACCCCTCCACTTT. Residues: CASSQPAGTGDSPLHF.

This chain links TRBV5-1 with TRBJ2-2; weak D call: TRBD2 (6 bases). Germline V gives CDR1 SGHRS, CDR2 YFSETQ. The CDR3 covers 14 residues. Trimming shortened V by 4 bases and J by 7 bases, and 14 bases separated the two germline ends. The CDR3 region has the DNA TGCGCCAGCAGCCCGGGGCAGGAGGGCGGGGAGCTGTTTTTT. This sequence encodes CASSPGQEGGELFF.

V usage is TRBV15 and J usage is TRBJ2-2, with TRBD2 matching 11 bases. The CDR3 length is 17 residues. The germline V gene encodes CDR1 LNHNV and CDR2 YYDKDF (reference sequence). J lost 7 bases, V lost 3 bases, and 10 bases had no gene match. As DNA, the CDR3 is TGTGCCACCAGCAGGCTAGCGGGAGGAAATCGGGACGGGGAGCTGTTTTTT. Protein: CATSRLAGGNRDGELFF.

The J gene is TRBJ2-7, the V gene TRBV4-1, with 7 bases aligning to TRBD2. The CDR3 is 15 residues long. J was trimmed by 2 bases and V by 1 base; bases with no gene match: 5. Germline lookup yields CDR1 MGHRA and CDR2 YSYEKL. The CDR3, as DNA: TGCGCCAGCAGCCAAGGCCGCGGGAGCCCCTACGAGCAGTACTTC. It yields the protein CASSQGRGSPYEQYF.

J is TRBJ2-7 and V is TRBV27; a possible D gene is TRBD2 (7 bases). Germline loops: CDR1 MNHEY, CDR2 SMNVEV (reference sequence). This CDR3 is 14 amino acids long. V lost 6 bases and J 2 bases, leaving 14 bases between the germline ends. In nucleotides, the CDR3 is TGTGCCAGCAGCTTAGTAGGGGGGGCCTACGAGCAGTACTTC. Protein sequence: CASSLVGGAYEQYF.